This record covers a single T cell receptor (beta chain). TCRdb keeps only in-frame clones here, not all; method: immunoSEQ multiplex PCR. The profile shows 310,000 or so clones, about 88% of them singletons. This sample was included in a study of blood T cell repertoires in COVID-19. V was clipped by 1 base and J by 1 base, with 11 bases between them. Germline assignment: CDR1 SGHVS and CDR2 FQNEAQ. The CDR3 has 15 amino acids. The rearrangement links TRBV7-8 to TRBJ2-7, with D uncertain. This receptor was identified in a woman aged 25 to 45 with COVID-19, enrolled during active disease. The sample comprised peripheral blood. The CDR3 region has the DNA TGTGCCAGCAGCTTAGTGCTAGTCGGTTCCTACGAGCAGTACTTC. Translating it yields CASSLVLVGSYEQYF.